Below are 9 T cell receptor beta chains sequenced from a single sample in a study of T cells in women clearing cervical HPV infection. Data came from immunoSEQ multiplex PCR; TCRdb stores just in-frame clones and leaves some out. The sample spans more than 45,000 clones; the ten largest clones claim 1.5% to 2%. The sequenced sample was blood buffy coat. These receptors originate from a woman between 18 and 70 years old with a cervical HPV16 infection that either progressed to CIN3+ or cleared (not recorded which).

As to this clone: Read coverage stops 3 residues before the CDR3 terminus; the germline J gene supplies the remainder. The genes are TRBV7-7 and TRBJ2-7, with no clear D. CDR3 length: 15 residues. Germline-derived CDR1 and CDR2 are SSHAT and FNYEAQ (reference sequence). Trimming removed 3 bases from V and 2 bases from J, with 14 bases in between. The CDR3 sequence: CASSFRAGNPYEQYF. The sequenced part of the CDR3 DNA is TGTGCCAGCAGCTTTAGGGCAGGTAACCCCTACGAG.

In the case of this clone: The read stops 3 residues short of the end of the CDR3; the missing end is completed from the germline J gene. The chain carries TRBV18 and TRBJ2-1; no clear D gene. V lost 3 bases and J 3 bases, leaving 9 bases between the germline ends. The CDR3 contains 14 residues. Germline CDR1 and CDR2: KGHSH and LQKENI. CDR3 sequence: CASSPGQNYNEQFF. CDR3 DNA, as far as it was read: TGTGCCAGCTCACCGGGCCAGAACTACAATGAG. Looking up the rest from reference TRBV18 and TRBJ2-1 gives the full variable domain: NAGVMQNPRHLVRRRGQEARLRCSPMKGHSHVYWYRQLPEEGLKFMVYLQKENIIDESGMPKERFSAEFPKEGPSILRIQQVVRGDSAAYFCASSPGQNYNEQFFGPGTRLTVL.

CDR3 bases read: TGTGCCAGTAGTACCACTAGCGGGGTCTACAATGAG. This sequence encodes CASSTTSGVYNE. The whole CDR3 sequence is CASSTTSGVYNEQFF. V gene TRBV19 combines with J gene TRBJ2-1, with TRBD2 identical over 10 bases. From the germline J gene comes the end of the CDR3, since the read stops 3 residues before it. After removal of 4 bases from V and 3 bases from J, the junction contained 3 bases not matched to a gene. Germline CDR1 LNHDA, CDR2 SQIVND (reference sequence). The CDR3 is 15 amino acids.

The CDR3 loop is CASSIEGQRTYEQYF. The DNA read from the CDR3 is TGTGCCAGTAGTATCGAGGGACAGAGGACCTACGAG. V usage is TRBV19 and J usage is TRBJ2-7; 7 bases align to TRBD1. The read terminates 3 residues ahead of where the CDR3 ends, so the germline J gene completes it. Germline CDR1 is LNHDA and CDR2 is SQIVND (reference sequence). The ends lost 3 bases at V and 2 bases at J; junction bases unmatched: 7. The CDR3 totals 15 residues.

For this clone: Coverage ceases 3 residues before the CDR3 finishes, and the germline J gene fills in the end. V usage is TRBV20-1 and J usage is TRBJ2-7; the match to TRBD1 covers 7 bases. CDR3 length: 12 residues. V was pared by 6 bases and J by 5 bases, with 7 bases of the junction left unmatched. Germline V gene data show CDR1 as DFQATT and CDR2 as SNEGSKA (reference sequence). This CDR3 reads CSAQQTGNEQYF. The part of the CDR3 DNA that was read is TGCAGTGCCCAGCAGACAGGGAACGAG.

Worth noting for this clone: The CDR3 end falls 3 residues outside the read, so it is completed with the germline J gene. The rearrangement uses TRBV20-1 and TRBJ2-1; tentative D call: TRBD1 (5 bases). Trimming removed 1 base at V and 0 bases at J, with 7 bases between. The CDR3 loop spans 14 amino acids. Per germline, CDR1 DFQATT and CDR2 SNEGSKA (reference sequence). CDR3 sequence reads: CSARVGASYNEQFF. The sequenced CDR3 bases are TGCAGTGCTAGAGTAGGGGCCTCCTACAATGAG.

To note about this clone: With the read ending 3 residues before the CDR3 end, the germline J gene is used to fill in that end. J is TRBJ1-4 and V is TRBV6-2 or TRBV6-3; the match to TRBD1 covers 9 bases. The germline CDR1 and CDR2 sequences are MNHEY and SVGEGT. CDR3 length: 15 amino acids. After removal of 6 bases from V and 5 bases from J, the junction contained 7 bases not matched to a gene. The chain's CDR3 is CASRLDGTGNEKLFF. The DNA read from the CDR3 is TGTGCCAGCAGGCTGGACGGGACAGGGAATGAAAAA.

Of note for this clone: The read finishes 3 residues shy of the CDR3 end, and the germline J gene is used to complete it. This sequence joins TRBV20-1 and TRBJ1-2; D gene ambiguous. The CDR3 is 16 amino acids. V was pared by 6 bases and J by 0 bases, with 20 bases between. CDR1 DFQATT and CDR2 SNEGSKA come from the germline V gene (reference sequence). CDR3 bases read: TGCAGTGCCGATACGTACCTTCAGGCGACTAACTATGGC. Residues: CSADTYLQATNYG. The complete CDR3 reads CSADTYLQATNYGYTF.

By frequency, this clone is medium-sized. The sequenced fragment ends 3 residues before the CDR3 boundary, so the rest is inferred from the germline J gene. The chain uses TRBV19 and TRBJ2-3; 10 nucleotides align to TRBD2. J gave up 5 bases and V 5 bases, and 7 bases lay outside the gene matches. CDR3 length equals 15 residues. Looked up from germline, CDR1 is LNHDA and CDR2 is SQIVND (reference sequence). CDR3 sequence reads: CASSGTSGMRDTQYF. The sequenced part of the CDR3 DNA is TGTGCCAGTAGTGGCACTAGCGGGATGAGAGATACG. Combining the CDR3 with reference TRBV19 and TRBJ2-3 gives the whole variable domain DGGITQSPKYLFRKEGQNVTLSCEQNLNHDAMYWYRQDPGQGLRLIYYSQIVNDFQKGDIAEGYSVSREKKESFPLTVTSAQKNPTAFYLCASSGTSGMRDTQYFGPGTRLTVL.